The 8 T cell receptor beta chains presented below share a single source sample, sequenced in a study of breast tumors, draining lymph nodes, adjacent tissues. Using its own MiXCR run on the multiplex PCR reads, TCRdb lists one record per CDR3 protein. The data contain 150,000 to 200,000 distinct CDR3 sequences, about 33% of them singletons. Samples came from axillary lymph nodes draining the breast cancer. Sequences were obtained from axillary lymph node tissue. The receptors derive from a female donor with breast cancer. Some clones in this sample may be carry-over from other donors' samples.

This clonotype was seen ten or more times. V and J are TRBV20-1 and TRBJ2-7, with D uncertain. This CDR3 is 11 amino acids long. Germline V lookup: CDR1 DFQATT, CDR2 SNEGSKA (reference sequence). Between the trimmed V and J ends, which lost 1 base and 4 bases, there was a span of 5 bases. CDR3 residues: CSARAYYEQYF. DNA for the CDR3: TGCAGTGCTAGAGCGTATTACGAGCAGTACTTC.

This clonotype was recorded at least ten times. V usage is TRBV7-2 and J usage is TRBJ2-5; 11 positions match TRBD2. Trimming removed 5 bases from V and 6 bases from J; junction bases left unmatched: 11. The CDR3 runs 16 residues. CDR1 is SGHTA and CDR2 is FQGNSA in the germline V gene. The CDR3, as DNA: TGTGCCAGCAGCGACCGTAGCGGGGGGGCCGGGAAGACCCAGTACTTC. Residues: CASSDRSGGAGKTQYF. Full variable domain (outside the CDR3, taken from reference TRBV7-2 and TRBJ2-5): GAGVSQSPSNKVTEKGKDVELRCDPISGHTALYWYRQSLGQGLEFLIYFQGNSAPDKSGLPSDRFSAERTGGSVSTLTIQRTQQEDSAVYLCASSDRSGGAGKTQYFGPGTRLLVL.

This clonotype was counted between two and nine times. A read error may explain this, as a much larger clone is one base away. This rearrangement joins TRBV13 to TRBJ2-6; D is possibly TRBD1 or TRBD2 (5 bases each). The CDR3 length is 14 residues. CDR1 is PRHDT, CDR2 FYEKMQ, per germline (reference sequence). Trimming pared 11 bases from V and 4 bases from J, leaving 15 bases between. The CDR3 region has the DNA TGTGCCGGCACCCCGGGGCCCGGGGCCAACGTCCTGACTTTC. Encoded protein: CAGTPGPGANVLTF.

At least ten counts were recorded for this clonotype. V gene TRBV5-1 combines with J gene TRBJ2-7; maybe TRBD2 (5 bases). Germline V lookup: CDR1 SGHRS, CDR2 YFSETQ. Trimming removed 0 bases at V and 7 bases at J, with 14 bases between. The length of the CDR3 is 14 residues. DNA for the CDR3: TGCGCCAGCAGCTTGGCACTAGAGTTGGGGGAGCAGTACTTC. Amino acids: CASSLALELGEQYF.

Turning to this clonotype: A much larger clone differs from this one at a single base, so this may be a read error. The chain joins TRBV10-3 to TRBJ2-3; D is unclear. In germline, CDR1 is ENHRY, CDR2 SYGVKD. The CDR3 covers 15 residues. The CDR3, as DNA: TGTGCCATCAGTAAGTCCGGGTTCAGCACAGATACGCAGTATTTT. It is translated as CAISKSGFSTDTQYF.

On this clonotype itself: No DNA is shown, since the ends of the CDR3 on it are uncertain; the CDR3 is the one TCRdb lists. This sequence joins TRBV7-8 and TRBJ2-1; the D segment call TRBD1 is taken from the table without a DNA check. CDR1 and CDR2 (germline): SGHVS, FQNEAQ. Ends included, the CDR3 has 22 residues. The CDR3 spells CASSFYICSALRRDREYNEQFF.

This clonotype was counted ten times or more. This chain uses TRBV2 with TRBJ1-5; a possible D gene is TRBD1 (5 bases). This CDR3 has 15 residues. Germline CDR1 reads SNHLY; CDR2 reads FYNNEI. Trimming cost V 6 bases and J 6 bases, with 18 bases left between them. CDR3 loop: CASRAGTAAGQPQHF. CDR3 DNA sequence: TGTGCCAGCAGGGCCGGGACGGCCGCGGGTCAGCCCCAGCATTTT.

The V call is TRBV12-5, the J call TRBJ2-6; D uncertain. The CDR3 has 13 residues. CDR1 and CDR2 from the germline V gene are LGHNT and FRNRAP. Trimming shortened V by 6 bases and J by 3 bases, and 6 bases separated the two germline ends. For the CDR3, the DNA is TGTGCTAGTGGATCCGTTGGGGCCAACGTCCTGACTTTC. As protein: CASGSVGANVLTF. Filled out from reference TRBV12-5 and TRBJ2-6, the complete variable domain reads DARVTQTPRHKVTEMGQEVTMRCQPILGHNTVFWYRQTMMQGLELLAYFRNRAPLDDSGMPKDRFSAEMPDATLATLKIQPSEPRDSAVYFCASGSVGANVLTFGAGSRLTVL.